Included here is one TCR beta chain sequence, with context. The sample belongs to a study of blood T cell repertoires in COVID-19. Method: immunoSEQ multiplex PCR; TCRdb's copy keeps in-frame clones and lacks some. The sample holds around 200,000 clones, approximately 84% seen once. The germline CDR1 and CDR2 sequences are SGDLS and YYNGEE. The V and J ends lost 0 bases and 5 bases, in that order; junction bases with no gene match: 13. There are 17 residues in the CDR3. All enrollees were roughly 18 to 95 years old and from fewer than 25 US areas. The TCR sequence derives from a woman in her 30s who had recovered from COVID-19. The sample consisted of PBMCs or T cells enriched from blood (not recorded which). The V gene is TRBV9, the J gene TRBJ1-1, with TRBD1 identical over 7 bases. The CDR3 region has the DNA TGTGCCAGCAGCGTAGACCCGTCGACAGGGATTTCGACTGAAGCTTTCTTT. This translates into CASSVDPSTGISTEAFF.